This TCR beta chain was obtained from a study of molecular identifiers for immune sequencing clone quantification. Turning to the study itself: Naive CD8 cell RNA, from approximately 20,000 or 100,000 cells, was split five ways in replicates, with four sequenced.

About this clonotype itself: The junction departs from the called germline gene at one end, perhaps through a read error.

Naive CD8 T cells were sorted, and the gate applied was CD8+CD4-CCR7+CD45RA+. CDR3 length equals 15 residues. CDR1 is LNHDA, CDR2 SQIVND, per germline (reference sequence). Using its own MiXCR run on the PCR reads, TCRdb lists one record per CDR3 protein. The top ten hold approximately 0.8% of the sample, which has 350,000 or so distinct CDR3 sequences, about a fifth seen once. The V call is TRBV19, the J call TRBJ1-1; tentative D call: TRBD1 (5 bases). This clonotype originated in a human donor in good health. Some libraries in this study had Jurkat cell RNA spiked in. Material: naive CD8+ T cells from blood, with Jurkat cell RNA spiked in. Sample subset: FACS-sorted CD8+CD4-CCR7+CD45RA+ naive T cells. The CDR3 sequence: CASCIIKTVNTEASF. For the CDR3, the DNA is TGTGCCAGTTGTATAATAAAGACAGTGAACACTGAAGCTTCCTTT.